These 16 T cell receptor beta chains originate from one sample sequenced in a study of beta chain features in type 1 diabetes. cDNA synthesis used the whole RNA isolate, giving expressed TCRB sequences. Clones were read by immunoSEQ multiplex PCR, and TCRdb kept only the in-frame ones, dropping some. The sample carries 350,000 or so clones, about 19% recorded once. Sequenced material: naive CD4+ T cells from blood. These TCRs come from a woman aged 18-30 years in good health.

The chain employs TRBV13 and TRBJ1-2; TRBD1 matches 7 bases. The V segment lost 0 bases and the J segment 5 bases; nucleotides outside the gene matches: 3. Germline V gene data show CDR1 as PRHDT and CDR2 as FYEKMQ (reference sequence). The CDR3 is 14 residues long. The CDR3 DNA follows: TGTGCCAGCAGCTTAGGCGACAGGGTTTATGGCTACACCTTC. Its translation: CASSLGDRVYGYTF. Full variable domain (missing parts from reference TRBV13 and TRBJ1-2): AAGVIQSPRHLIKEKRETATLKCYPIPRHDTVYWYQQGPGQDPQFLISFYEKMQSDKGSIPDRFSAQQFSDYHSELNMSSLELGDSALYFCASSLGDRVYGYTFGSGTRLTVV.

The chain has TRBV29-1 and TRBJ2-7; weak D call: TRBD2 (5 bases). The CDR3 is made up of 14 amino acids. In germline, CDR1 is SQVTM, CDR2 ANQGSEA. Trimming took 3 bases from V and 0 from J, leaving 12 bases between them. CDR3 residues: CSVEEPGGSYEQYF. DNA for the CDR3: TGCAGCGTTGAGGAGCCAGGAGGCTCCTACGAGCAGTACTTC.

In DNA, the CDR3 is TGTGCCTGGAGGTGGAAGGGGGCGAGCACTGAAGCTTTCTTT. Its translation is CAWRWKGASTEAFF. V usage is TRBV30 and J usage is TRBJ1-1, with 7 bases aligning to TRBD1. V lost 3 bases, J lost 4 bases, and 8 bases stayed unmatched. The CDR3 spans 14 residues. Germline CDR1 GTSNPN, CDR2 SVGIG (reference sequence).

The rearrangement uses TRBV5-1 and TRBJ2-1; tentative D call: TRBD1 (6 bases). This CDR3 spans 13 amino acids. CDR1 is SGHRS and CDR2 is YFSETQ in the germline V gene. The V end lost 0 bases, the J end lost 6 bases, and 7 bases lay between the germline ends. CDR3 loop: CASSLGTVNEQFF. The CDR3 nucleotides are TGCGCCAGCAGCTTGGGGACAGTCAATGAGCAGTTCTTC.

The rearrangement joins TRBV12-5 to TRBJ2-2, with 7 nucleotides matching TRBD1. Looked up from germline, CDR1 is LGHNT and CDR2 is FRNRAP. This CDR3 has 20 amino acids. Unmatched junction bases numbered 18, after V lost 1 base and J lost 4 bases. CDR3 residues: CASGLAARQGIRPFTGELFF. The CDR3 DNA sequence: TGTGCTAGTGGTTTGGCCGCCCGACAGGGTATCAGACCATTCACCGGGGAGCTGTTTTTT.

This clone has a handful of counts. V and J are TRBV29-1 and TRBJ2-7, with TRBD2 as a possible D gene (6 bases). V lost 6 bases to trimming and J lost 6 bases, with 21 bases between them. The germline V gene encodes CDR1 SQVTM and CDR2 ANQGSEA. The CDR3 loop spans 14 amino acids. In DNA form, the CDR3 reads TGCAGCGTCCGATACCGGGCCCCCGGGAGCGAGCAGTACTTC. This sequence encodes CSVRYRAPGSEQYF.

V is TRBV5-1 and J is TRBJ2-7; 14 bases are a match to TRBD2. Unmatched junction bases numbered 10, after V lost 4 bases and J lost 1 base. Germline CDR1 and CDR2: SGHRS and YFSETQ. This CDR3 comprises 18 residues. CDR3 DNA sequence: TGCGCCAGCAGCCGACGACTAGCGGGAGGGGGGGTATCCTACGAGCAGTACTTC. Translated: CASSRRLAGGGVSYEQYF.

The chain uses TRBV4-2 and TRBJ1-3; TRBD1 might be the D (5 bases). Germline-derived CDR1 and CDR2 are LGHNA and YNFKEQ. Trimming took off 0 bases at V and 7 bases at J, with 10 bases between the two ends. This CDR3 is 14 amino acids long. The DNA of the CDR3 is TGTGCCAGCAGCCAAGACAGGGAGGGGAACACCATATATTTT. This gives the protein CASSQDREGNTIYF.

The sample holds a few counts of this clone. The rearrangement uses TRBV5-1 and TRBJ2-7; 9 positions agree with TRBD1. The CDR3 is 15 residues long. The V gene's germline CDR1 is SGHRS and CDR2 YFSETQ. V shed 4 bases, J shed 2 bases, and the junction held 7 bases outside the gene matches. The CDR3 reads CASSHRDRETYEQYF. CDR3 in DNA: TGCGCCAGCAGCCACCGGGACAGGGAGACCTACGAGCAGTACTTC.

This chain joins TRBV6-7 and TRBJ1-2; 7 bases are shared with TRBD1. TRBV6-7 is recorded as an ORF, its role being uncertain. This CDR3 spans 17 amino acids. The ends lost 6 bases at V and 2 bases at J; junction bases unmatched: 15. The CDR3: CASSPRRTGDPNYGYTF. The CDR3 region has the DNA TGTGCCAGCAGCCCTAGAAGGACAGGAGACCCGAACTATGGCTACACCTTC.

This sequence joins TRBV18 and TRBJ2-7, with a tentative D call TRBD1 (6 bases). The V gene lost 6 bases and the J gene lost 5 bases, with 14 bases spanning the gap. The CDR3 extends over 13 amino acids. The germline V gene has CDR1 KGHSH and CDR2 LQKENI. The CDR3 loop reads CASSPDSHHEQYF. CDR3 DNA sequence: TGTGCCAGCTCCCCGGACAGCCACCACGAGCAGTACTTC. Looking up the rest from reference TRBV18 and TRBJ2-7 gives the full variable domain: NAGVMQNPRHLVRRRGQEARLRCSPMKGHSHVYWYRQLPEEGLKFMVYLQKENIIDESGMPKERFSAEFPKEGPSILRIQQVVRGDSAAYFCASSPDSHHEQYFGPGTRLTVT.

This clone was seen more than once but under ten times. The chain carries TRBV7-2 and TRBJ2-5; 8 bases are shared with TRBD2. The V and J ends lost 0 bases and 4 bases, in that order; junction bases with no gene match: 4. Germline assignment: CDR1 SGHTA and CDR2 FQGNSA. The CDR3 sequence is 15 residues long. CDR3 in DNA: TGTGCCAGCAGCTTAGCTCTGAGCGGGGGAGAGACCCAGTACTTC. Encoded protein: CASSLALSGGETQYF.

J is TRBJ2-1 and V is TRBV7-8; D is possibly TRBD2 (5 bases). V was shortened by 3 bases and J by 4 bases, with 10 bases between the two germline ends. Per germline, CDR1 SGHVS and CDR2 FQNEAQ. The CDR3 spans 14 residues. The CDR3 DNA reads TGTGCCAGCAGCTTTGCAGGACTTTACAATGAGCAGTTCTTC. Protein sequence: CASSFAGLYNEQFF.

The chain uses TRBV30 and TRBJ2-3; D is ambiguous. The CDR3 runs to 14 residues. Germline values: CDR1 GTSNPN, CDR2 SVGIG (reference sequence). V was trimmed by 4 bases and J by 0 bases, leaving 11 bases between them. The CDR3 sequence is CAWKEVRSTDTQYF. DNA for the CDR3: TGTGCCTGGAAAGAGGTCCGTAGCACAGATACGCAGTATTTT.

CDR3 nucleotide sequence: TGTGCCATCAGTGAGTCGATCGGACAGGGCTATGGCTACACCTTC. This sequence encodes CAISESIGQGYGYTF. The chain has TRBV10-3 and TRBJ1-2; TRBD1 matches 8 bases. The CDR3 loop spans 15 amino acids. With 0 bases clipped from V and 4 bases from J, the junction kept 4 bases outside the gene matches. The germline V gene encodes CDR1 ENHRY and CDR2 SYGVKD.

The chain is built from TRBV12-5 and TRBJ2-3; maybe TRBD1 (5 bases). V was clipped by 0 bases and J by 11 bases, with 6 bases between them. The CDR3 covers 11 residues. Germline loops: CDR1 LGHNT, CDR2 FRNRAP. The CDR3: CASGLVQEQYF. The CDR3 DNA is TGTGCTAGTGGTTTGGTACAGGAGCAGTATTTT.